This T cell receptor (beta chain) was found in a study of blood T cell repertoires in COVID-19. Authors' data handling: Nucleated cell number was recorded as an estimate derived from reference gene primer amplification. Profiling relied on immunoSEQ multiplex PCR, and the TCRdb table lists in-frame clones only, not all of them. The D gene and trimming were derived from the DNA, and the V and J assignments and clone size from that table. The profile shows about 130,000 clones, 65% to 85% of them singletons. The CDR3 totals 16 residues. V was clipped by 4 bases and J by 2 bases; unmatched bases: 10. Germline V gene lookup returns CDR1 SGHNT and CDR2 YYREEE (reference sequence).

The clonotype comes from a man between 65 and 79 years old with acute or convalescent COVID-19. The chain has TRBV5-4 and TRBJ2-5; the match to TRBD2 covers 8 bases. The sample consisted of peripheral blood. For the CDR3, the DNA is TGTGCCAGCAGCACCTACCTGAGCGGGGGACAAGAGACCCAGTACTTC. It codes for CASSTYLSGGQETQYF.